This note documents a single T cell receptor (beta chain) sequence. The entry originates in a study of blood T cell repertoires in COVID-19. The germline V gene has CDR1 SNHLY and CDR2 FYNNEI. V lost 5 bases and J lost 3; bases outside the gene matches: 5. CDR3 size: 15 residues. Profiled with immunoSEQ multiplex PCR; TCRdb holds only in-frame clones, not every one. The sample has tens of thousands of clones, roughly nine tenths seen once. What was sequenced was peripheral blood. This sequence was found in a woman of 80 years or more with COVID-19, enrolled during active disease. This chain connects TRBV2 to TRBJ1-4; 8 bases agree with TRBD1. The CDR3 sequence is CASSLGTGPNEKLFF. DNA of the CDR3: TGTGCCAGCAGTTTAGGGACAGGCCCTAATGAAAAACTGTTTTTT.